This T cell receptor beta chain is from a study of T cells after yellow fever vaccination. Germline-derived CDR1 and CDR2 are SGHTA and FQGTGA. This CDR3 has 18 residues. The junction had 11 bases not matched to a gene; V was cut back by 5 bases and J by 2 bases. This clonotype came up a few times. Universal primer sites and UMIs were introduced during 5'RACE template-switching synthesis of TCR cDNA. Each CDR3 protein gets one entry after TCRdb re-called the 5' RACE reads with MiXCR. The table includes around 610,000 distinct CDR3 sequences, about 13% detected once. V gene TRBV7-3 combines with J gene TRBJ2-2; 10 bases agree with TRBD2. This TCR was sampled from a man aged 25 to 45 who received the YFV17D yellow fever vaccine. The sample consisted of PBMCs, taken on the day of the yellow fever booster vaccination. CDR3 nucleotides: TGTGCCAGCAGCCCCGTTAGTAGCGGGAGGTCTAACACCGGGGAGCTGTTTTTT. Encoded protein: CASSPVSSGRSNTGELFF.